This entry features one TCR beta chain sequence. The antigen is unknown. These data are taken from a study of OX40 agonist ivuxolimab in advanced cancers. Study in general: Ivuxolimab is a fully human IgG2 antibody that activates OX40 (CD134). A history of anti-PD-1, anti-PD-L1 or anti-CTLA-4 therapy was acceptable, and roughly 40% had some. Study-level results: Low clonal expansion, among the lowest seen, marked partial responders at 0.1-3.0 mg/kg.

This CDR3 spans 13 amino acids. The V gene's germline CDR1 is SGHNT and CDR2 YYREEE (reference sequence). With 1 base removed from V and 5 bases from J, the gap between germline ends came to 9 bases. The cohort excluded patients with autoimmune disease history or systemic immunosuppression. The repertoire was sequenced with immunoSEQ multiplex PCR; TCRdb's copy has only in-frame clones and lacks some. The sample comprises about 77,000 clones, over 80% of which are singletons, and about 0.52% rests with the top ten. This TCR derives from an adult with an advanced solid tumor such as melanoma, head and neck, liver or kidney cancer. This rearrangement joins TRBV5-4 to TRBJ2-5; the D is unclear. The source material was CD4+ or CD8+ T cells sorted from blood, sampled in a trial of the OX40 agonist ivuxolimab. CDR3 DNA sequence: TGTGCCAGCAGCTTGACGGCAGTCGAGACCCAGTACTTC. Encoded protein: CASSLTAVETQYF.